This TCR beta chain was retrieved from a study of identical twins. V lost 5 bases to trimming and J lost 3 bases, with 9 bases between them. CDR1 and CDR2 (germline): SGHRS, YFSETQ. The CDR3 is 13 residues long. TCRdb redid the calling of the 5' RACE reads with MiXCR, one entry per CDR3 protein. The data contain roughly 700,000 distinct CDR3 sequences, less than 10% of them seen just once; the ten biggest clones take up approximately 0.96%. This clonotype has only a few counts. This same sample was also taken into another study, of yellow fever vaccine responses in identical twins.

The sequenced sample was PBMCs. This TCR derives from a woman in her late teens or twenties in good health. V is TRBV5-1 and J is TRBJ1-5; D uncertain. The CDR3 spells CASSTSPNQPQHF. The CDR3 region has the DNA TGCGCCAGCAGTACAAGTCCCAATCAGCCCCAGCATTTT.